The present T cell receptor beta chain was sequenced within a study of blood T cell repertoires in COVID-19. Germline V gene sequence: CDR1 SGHRS, CDR2 YFSETQ. The trim removed 0 bases at V and 12 bases at J, leaving 8 bases unmatched. CDR3 length: 14 residues. Repertoires were generated with immunoSEQ multiplex PCR, while TCRdb's copy carries only in-frame clones and drops some. Of 180,000 or so clones listed, roughly 83% are singletons. Source material: PBMCs or T cells enriched from blood (not recorded which). The chain joins TRBV5-1 to TRBJ2-1; 8 positions match TRBD1. This sequence originates from a woman aged 60-75 years who had recovered from COVID-19. The CDR3 DNA reads TGCGCCAGCAGCTTGGCCGAGGCAGGGGGCGTGCAGTTCTTC. This sequence encodes CASSLAEAGGVQFF.